This T cell receptor (beta chain) was observed in a study of blood T cell repertoires in COVID-19. Study-level background: Italy, Spain and the United States were the sources of the convalescent and acute COVID-19 samples. The analysed material was cDNA or gDNA that came from T cells, B-cell-depleted T cells, or PBMCs.

The CDR3 covers 17 residues. The J segment lost 7 bases and the V segment lost 4 bases, leaving 14 bases of the junction unmatched. The germline V gene encodes CDR1 MDHEN and CDR2 SYDVKM. As handled by the study authors: Amplification of reference gene primers was used by the study to estimate nucleated cell counts. Profiled with immunoSEQ multiplex PCR; TCRdb holds only in-frame clones, not every one. That table gives V, J and clone size, and the DNA gave D and trimming. The sample lists about 200,000 clones, about three quarters seen once, with 5.5% to 7% in the top ten. This clonotype was sampled from a woman in her seventies with acute or convalescent COVID-19. The chain combines TRBV28 with TRBJ2-1; TRBD2 aligns across 9 bases. Sequencing input: peripheral blood. CDR3 sequence: CASSSPLIAGVGNEQFF. The CDR3, as DNA: TGTGCCAGCAGTTCCCCCCTAATAGCGGGAGTGGGTAATGAGCAGTTCTTC.